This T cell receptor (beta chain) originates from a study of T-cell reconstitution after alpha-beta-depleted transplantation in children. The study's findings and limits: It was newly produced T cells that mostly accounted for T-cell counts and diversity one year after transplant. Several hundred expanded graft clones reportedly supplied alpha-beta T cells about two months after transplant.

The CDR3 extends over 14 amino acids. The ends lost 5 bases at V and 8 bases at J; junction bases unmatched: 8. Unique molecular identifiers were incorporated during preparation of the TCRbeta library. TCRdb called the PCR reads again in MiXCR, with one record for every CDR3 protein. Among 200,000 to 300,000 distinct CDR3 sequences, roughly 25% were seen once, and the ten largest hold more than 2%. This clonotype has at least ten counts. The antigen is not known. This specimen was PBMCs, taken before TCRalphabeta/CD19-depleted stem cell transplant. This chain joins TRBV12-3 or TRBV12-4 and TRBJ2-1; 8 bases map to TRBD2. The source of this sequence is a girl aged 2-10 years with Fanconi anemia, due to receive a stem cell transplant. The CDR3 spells CASSLQREFDEQFF. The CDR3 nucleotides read TGTGCCAGCAGTCTCCAGCGGGAGTTTGATGAGCAGTTCTTC.